A selection of T cell receptor beta chains follows, all from one sample in a study of response to subunit inactivated influenza vaccine. TCRdb passed the RT-PCR reads through MiXCR, listing each CDR3 protein once. The sample carries over 400,000 distinct CDR3 sequences, roughly 11% recorded once. The specimen was PBMCs from blood, collected 35 to 45 days after vaccination. These receptors all stem from a man aged 50 or older who received an inactivated influenza vaccine. Both conserved end residues are trimmed from each CDR3. Size values are once, few and many counts, or a class for expanded clones, and some rows have none.

>NA|TRBV10-1|TRBJ1-1
ASSESGVGSTEAF
>NA|TRBV6-1|TRBJ2-7
ASSPFGGVREQY
>few|TRBV28|TRBJ1-2
ASGPTVLNE
>few|TRBV4-3|TRBJ1-3
ASSQEAGSSGNTIY
>many|TRBV29-1|TRBJ2-5
SVGGYRETQY
>few|TRBV11-1|TRBJ1-6
ASSLSTHGQGLRIALH
>few|TRBV7-6|TRBJ2-1
ASSLTVAGGYGEQF
>few|TRBV20-1|TRBJ2-7
SARDWDPLKGQY
>NA|TRBV11-2|TRBJ2-7
ASSSYSGSGGSYEQY
>few|TRBV25-1|TRBJ2-5
ASWFLARRGETQY
>NA|TRBV28|TRBJ2-6
ASNSAGTGLTGANVLT